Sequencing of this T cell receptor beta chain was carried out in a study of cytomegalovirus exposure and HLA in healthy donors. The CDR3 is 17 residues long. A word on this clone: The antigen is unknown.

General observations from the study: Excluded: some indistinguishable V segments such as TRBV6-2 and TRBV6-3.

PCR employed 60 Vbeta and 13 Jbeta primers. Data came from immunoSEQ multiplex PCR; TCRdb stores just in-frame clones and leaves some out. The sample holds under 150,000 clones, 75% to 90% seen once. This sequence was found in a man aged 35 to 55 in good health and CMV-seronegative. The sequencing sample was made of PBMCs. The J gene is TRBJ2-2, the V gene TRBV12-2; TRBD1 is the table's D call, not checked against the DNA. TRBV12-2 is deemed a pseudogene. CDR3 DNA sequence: TGTGCAAGTCGCTCCCAATTTGGGACACTGAACACCGGGGAGCTGTTTTTT. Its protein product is CASRSQFGTLNTGELFF.